What follows is one TCR beta chain and its context. These data belong to a study of OX40 agonist ivuxolimab in advanced cancers. Data came from immunoSEQ multiplex PCR; TCRdb stores just in-frame clones and leaves some out. This table has under 55,000 clones, roughly 90% appearing once. This CDR3 is built from 14 residues. The germline CDR1 and CDR2 sequences are SGHRS and YFSETQ. Trimming left V 4 bases short and J 0 bases short, with 11 bases between. The sample here was CD4+ or CD8+ T cells sorted from blood, taken in a trial of the OX40 agonist ivuxolimab. The clonotype was recovered from an adult with an advanced solid tumor such as melanoma, head and neck, liver or kidney cancer. The chain links TRBV5-1 to TRBJ2-7; D possibly matches TRBD1 or TRBD2 (5 bases each). CDR3 protein: CASSRDGLSYEQYF. Written as DNA, the CDR3 is TGCGCCAGCAGCCGGGACGGCCTCTCCTACGAGCAGTACTTC.